The 5 T cell receptor beta chains listed next were all sequenced from one sample in a study of CD8 T cells in Susac syndrome. After extraction with the RNeasy kit, about 0.5 to 1 ug of the RNA was reverse transcribed using random hexamers. TCRdb called the immunoSEQ multiplex PCR reads again in MiXCR, with one record for every CDR3 protein. This sample yields around 200,000 distinct CDR3 sequences, of which 85% to 95% are seen a single time; approximately 0.1% belongs to the top ten. Sequenced: CD4+ T cells from PBMCs. The receptor set was obtained from a human donor in good health.

The genes are TRBV29-1 and TRBJ2-5; D gene uncertain. The V and J ends lost 1 base and 5 bases respectively, with 8 bases between them. CDR1 and CDR2 (germline): SQVTM, ANQGSEA. This CDR3 comprises 12 residues. This chain's CDR3 is CSVEALGETQYF. In DNA form, the CDR3 reads TGCAGCGTTGAAGCCCTTGGGGAGACCCAGTACTTC.

The genes are TRBV9 and TRBJ1-4, with D unclear. Germline loops: CDR1 SGDLS, CDR2 YYNGEE. V was shortened by 0 bases and J by 8 bases, with 5 bases between the two germline ends. The CDR3 sequence is 12 residues long. The CDR3 nucleotides read TGTGCCAGCAGCGTAGATCTGGAAAAACTGTTTTTT. Protein product: CASSVDLEKLFF.

The CDR3 region is CASSQVLDRPEAFF. CDR3 DNA: TGCGCCAGCAGCCAAGTACTTGACAGACCTGAAGCTTTCTTT. The chain carries TRBV4-1 and TRBJ1-1, with TRBD1 as a possible D gene (5 bases). The V end was cut by 1 base, the J end by 6 bases, with 12 bases between. The CDR3 extends over 14 amino acids. CDR1 and CDR2 from the germline V gene are MGHRA and YSYEKL.

V usage is TRBV29-1 and J usage is TRBJ2-3; D ambiguous. Trimming left V 5 bases short and J 2 bases short, with 8 bases between. The CDR3 is made up of 12 amino acids. CDR1 is SQVTM and CDR2 is ANQGSEA in the germline V gene. The CDR3 sequence is CSVYAPTDTQYF. CDR3 coding DNA: TGCAGCGTTTACGCCCCCACAGATACGCAGTATTTT.

This chain links TRBV9 with TRBJ1-2, with 12 bases aligning to TRBD1. Per the germline V gene, CDR1 is SGDLS and CDR2 is YYNGEE. The CDR3 contains 14 residues. V lost 5 bases and J lost 8; bases outside the gene matches: 7. The CDR3 nucleotides read TGTGCCAGCAGAGAGGGACAGGGGGCGGGAGGCTACACCTTC. Its protein product is CASREGQGAGGYTF.